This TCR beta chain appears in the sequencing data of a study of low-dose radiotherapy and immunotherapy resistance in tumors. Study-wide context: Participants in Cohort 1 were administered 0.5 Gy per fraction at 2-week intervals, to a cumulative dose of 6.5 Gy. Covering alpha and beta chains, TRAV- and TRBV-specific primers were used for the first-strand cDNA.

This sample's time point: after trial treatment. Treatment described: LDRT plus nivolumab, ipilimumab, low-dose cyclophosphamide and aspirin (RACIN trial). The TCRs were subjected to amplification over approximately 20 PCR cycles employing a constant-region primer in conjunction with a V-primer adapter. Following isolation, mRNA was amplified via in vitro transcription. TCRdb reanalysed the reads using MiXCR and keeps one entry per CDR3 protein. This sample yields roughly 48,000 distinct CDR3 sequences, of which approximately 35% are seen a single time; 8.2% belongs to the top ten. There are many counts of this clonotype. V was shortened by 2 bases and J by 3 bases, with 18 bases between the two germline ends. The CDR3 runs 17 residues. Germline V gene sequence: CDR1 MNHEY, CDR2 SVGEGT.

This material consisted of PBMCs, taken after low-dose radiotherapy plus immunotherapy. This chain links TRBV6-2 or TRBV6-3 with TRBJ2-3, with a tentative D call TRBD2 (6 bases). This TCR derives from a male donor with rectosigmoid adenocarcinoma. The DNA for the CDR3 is TGTGCCAGCAGTTACCCCACGGGGCAGGAGGGAACAGATACGCAGTATTTT. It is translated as CASSYPTGQEGTDTQYF.